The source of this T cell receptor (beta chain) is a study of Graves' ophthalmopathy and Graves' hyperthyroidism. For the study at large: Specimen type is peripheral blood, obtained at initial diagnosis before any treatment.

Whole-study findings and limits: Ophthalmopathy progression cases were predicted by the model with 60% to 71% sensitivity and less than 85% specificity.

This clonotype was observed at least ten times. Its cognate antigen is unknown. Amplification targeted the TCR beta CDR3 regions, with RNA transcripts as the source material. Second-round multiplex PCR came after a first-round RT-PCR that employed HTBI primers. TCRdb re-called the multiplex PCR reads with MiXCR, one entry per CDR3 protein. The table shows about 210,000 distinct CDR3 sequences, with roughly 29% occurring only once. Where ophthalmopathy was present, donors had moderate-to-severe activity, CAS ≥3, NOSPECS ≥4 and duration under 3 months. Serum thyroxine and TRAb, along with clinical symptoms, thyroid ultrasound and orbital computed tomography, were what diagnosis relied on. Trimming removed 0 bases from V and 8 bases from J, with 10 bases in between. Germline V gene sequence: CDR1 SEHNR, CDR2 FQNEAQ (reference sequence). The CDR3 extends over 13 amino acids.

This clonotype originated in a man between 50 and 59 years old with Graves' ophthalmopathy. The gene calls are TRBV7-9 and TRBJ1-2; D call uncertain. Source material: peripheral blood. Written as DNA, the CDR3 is TGTGCCAGCAGCTTAGCGGCCAGCCAAGGCTACACCTTC. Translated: CASSLAASQGYTF.